The 18 T cell receptor beta chains below were found in one sample sequenced in a study of cytomegalovirus exposure and HLA in healthy donors. Use of 60 Vbeta and 13 Jbeta primers characterized the PCR. Measured with immunoSEQ multiplex PCR; TCRdb has only the in-frame clones, and not every one. The sample yields 100,000 to 120,000 clones, around 78% seen once. The specimen sequenced was PBMCs. All receptors derive from a woman aged 30 to 39 in good health and CMV-seronegative.

In its sample, this clone was seen once. This chain's CDR3 is CASLTGQLRPFF. CDR3 nucleotide sequence: TGTGCCAGCCTAACGGGACAACTTAGGCCGTTTTTT. The genes are TRBV28 and TRBJ1-4; a possible D gene is TRBD1 (6 bases). V lost 8 bases and J 16 bases, leaving 20 bases between the germline ends. There are 12 residues in the CDR3. CDR1 and CDR2 from the germline V gene are MDHEN and SYDVKM.

V usage is TRBV19 and J usage is TRBJ1-5, with 10 bases identical to TRBD1. The CDR3 is 16 amino acids. V lost 5 bases and J lost 2; bases outside the gene matches: 6. CDR1 and CDR2 (germline): LNHDA, SQIVND (reference sequence). The CDR3 is CASSSGQGLGNQPQHF. CDR3 DNA sequence: TGTGCCAGTAGTTCGGGACAGGGGTTAGGCAATCAGCCCCAGCATTTT. Full variable domain (missing parts from reference TRBV19 and TRBJ1-5): DGGITQSPKYLFRKEGQNVTLSCEQNLNHDAMYWYRQDPGQGLRLIYYSQIVNDFQKGDIAEGYSVSREKKESFPLTVTSAQKNPTAFYLCASSSGQGLGNQPQHFGDGTRLSIL.

The chain recombines TRBV5-1 with TRBJ2-1, with D maybe TRBD1 (7 bases). The ends were cut back, 4 bases at V and 6 bases at J, with 14 bases in the middle. Per germline, CDR1 SGHRS and CDR2 YFSETQ. This CDR3 spans 14 amino acids. The CDR3 DNA is TGCGCCAGCAGCGACCTCAGGGGGGTCAATGAGCAGTTCTTC. It is translated as CASSDLRGVNEQFF.

The chain uses TRBV30 and TRBJ1-5; no firm D call. Germline V gene data show CDR1 as GTSNPN and CDR2 as SVGIG (reference sequence). The CDR3 is made up of 13 amino acids. Between the trimmed V and J ends, which lost 3 bases and 4 bases, there was a span of 10 bases. CDR3 residues: CAWSRQVNQPQHF. Written as DNA, the CDR3 is TGTGCCTGGAGCCGACAAGTAAATCAGCCCCAGCATTTT. The whole variable domain, remainder taken from reference TRBV30 and TRBJ1-5, is SQTIHQWPATLVQPVGSPLSLECTVEGTSNPNLYWYRQAAGRGLQLLFYSVGIGQISSEVPQNLSASRPQDRQFILSSKKLLLSDSGFYLCAWSRQVNQPQHFGDGTRLSIL.

The CDR3 protein is CASSPSTVSNQPQHF. The DNA for the CDR3 is TGTGCCAGCAGCCCTTCGACTGTTAGCAATCAGCCCCAGCATTTT. This rearrangement joins TRBV7-2 to TRBJ1-5, with D hard to call. The germline V and J ends were trimmed by 5 bases and 0 bases, with 11 bases remaining between them. Germline V gene data show CDR1 as SGHTA and CDR2 as FQGNSA. The CDR3 extends over 15 amino acids.

In the case of this clone: The sample holds other DNA sequences that translate to the same CDR3. The genes are TRBV29-1 and TRBJ1-5, with D perhaps TRBD1 (5 bases). CDR1 and CDR2 from the germline V gene are SQVTM and ANQGSEA. This CDR3 contains 12 residues. Trimming stripped 4 bases from V and 7 bases from J, with 11 bases between. CDR3 in DNA: TGCAGCGTTGGTGGGGGAGGACAGCCCCAGCATTTT. It specifies CSVGGGGQPQHF. The full variable domain, rest sourced from reference TRBV29-1 and TRBJ1-5, is SAVISQKPSRDICQRGTSLTIQCQVDSQVTMMFWYRQQPGQSLTLIATANQGSEATYESGFVIDKFPISRPNLTFSTLTVSNMSPEDSSIYLCSVGGGGQPQHFGDGTRLSIL.

The J gene is TRBJ2-7, the V gene TRBV2, with D maybe TRBD2 (6 bases). Germline-derived CDR1 and CDR2 are SNHLY and FYNNEI. There are 14 residues in the CDR3. V lost 6 bases and J 6 bases, leaving 18 bases between the germline ends. The CDR3 protein is CASRKTGAGAEQYF. The CDR3 nucleotides are TGTGCCAGCAGGAAGACGGGAGCGGGTGCCGAGCAGTACTTC.

This chain uses TRBV4-3 with TRBJ1-5; D gene unclear. Trimming took off 2 bases at V and 2 bases at J, with 13 bases between the two ends. This CDR3 has 16 amino acids. Germline CDR1 and CDR2: LGHNA and YSLEER. The CDR3 loop is CASSQRHEGGNQPQHF. The CDR3 DNA reads TGCGCCAGCAGCCAACGCCACGAGGGTGGCAATCAGCCCCAGCATTTT.

V usage is TRBV15 and J usage is TRBJ1-1, with D possibly being TRBD1 (5 bases). V was cut by 0 bases and J by 4 bases, with 9 bases left in between. The germline V gene has CDR1 LNHNV and CDR2 YYDKDF (reference sequence). The CDR3 contains 14 residues. CDR3 in DNA: TGTGCCACCAGCAGAGATGGGGGGGGCACTGAAGCTTTCTTT. Translation gives CATSRDGGGTEAFF.

V is TRBV5-1 and J is TRBJ2-1; D unclear. The CDR3 is 15 amino acids. Trimming pared 0 bases from V and 9 bases from J, leaving 16 bases between. The germline V gene encodes CDR1 SGHRS and CDR2 YFSETQ. CDR3 residues: CASSLALPGWAEQFF. In nucleotides, the CDR3 is TGCGCCAGCAGCTTGGCCTTGCCAGGTTGGGCTGAGCAGTTCTTC. Looking up the rest from reference TRBV5-1 and TRBJ2-1 gives the full variable domain: KAGVTQTPRYLIKTRGQQVTLSCSPISGHRSVSWYQQTPGQGLQFLFEYFSETQRNKGNFPGRFSGRQFSNSRSEMNVSTLELGDSALYLCASSLALPGWAEQFFGPGTRLTVL.

This chain uses TRBV7-9 with TRBJ2-1; D is undetermined. The CDR3 has 14 amino acids. The germline CDR1 and CDR2 sequences are SEHNR and FQNEAQ (reference sequence). With 5 bases removed from V and 1 base from J, the gap between germline ends came to 9 bases. CDR3 residues: CASSLTISYNEQFF. The CDR3 DNA is TGTGCCAGCAGCCTCACTATTTCCTACAATGAGCAGTTCTTC.

J is TRBJ1-4 and V is TRBV11-2; 9 bases agree with TRBD1. CDR3 length: 15 residues. V dropped 1 base and J dropped 12; count of bases not matched to a gene: 9. CDR1 and CDR2 (germline): SGHAT, FQNNGV. CDR3 nucleotide sequence: TGTGCCAGCAGCTTAGTTCATGGGGGACAGGGAGAACTGTTTTTT. Translation: CASSLVHGGQGELFF.

The chain carries TRBV4-1 and TRBJ2-7; 10 positions match TRBD2. Unmatched junction bases numbered 5, after V lost 3 bases and J lost 3 bases. The CDR3 has 15 residues. Per germline, CDR1 MGHRA and CDR2 YSYEKL. The CDR3 region is CASSQVTSGIYEQYF. CDR3 nucleotides: TGCGCCAGCAGCCAGGTTACTAGCGGGATCTACGAGCAGTACTTC.

V gene TRBV13 combines with J gene TRBJ1-5; possible D gene TRBD1, 6 bases. The V end was cut by 10 bases, the J end by 7 bases, with 20 bases between. This CDR3 has 14 amino acids. Germline V gene data show CDR1 as PRHDT and CDR2 as FYEKMQ (reference sequence). The CDR3 DNA is TGTGCCAAGAATCACGGGGGGCCTGGACAGCCCCAGCATTTT. Protein product: CAKNHGGPGQPQHF.

The chain joins TRBV11-2 to TRBJ2-1; perhaps TRBD1 as D (5 bases). Germline CDR1 reads SGHAT; CDR2 reads FQNNGV. V lost 8 bases to trimming and J lost 8 bases, with 16 bases between them. The CDR3 spans 13 residues. CDR3: CASLQVGADEQFF. The CDR3 region has the DNA TGTGCCAGCTTGCAGGTTGGGGCCGATGAGCAGTTCTTC.

The rearrangement uses TRBV30 and TRBJ1-1; D gene ambiguous. The CDR3 contains 10 residues. CDR1 is GTSNPN, CDR2 SVGIG, per germline (reference sequence). Trimming pared 4 bases from V and 4 bases from J, leaving 4 bases between. As DNA, the CDR3 is TGTGCCTGGATCATCACTGAAGCTTTCTTT. This translates into CAWIITEAFF. The full variable domain, in which reference TRBV30 and TRBJ1-1 provide the parts outside the CDR3, is SQTIHQWPATLVQPVGSPLSLECTVEGTSNPNLYWYRQAAGRGLQLLFYSVGIGQISSEVPQNLSASRPQDRQFILSSKKLLLSDSGFYLCAWIITEAFFGQGTRLTVV.

CDR3 amino acids: CASRMTSGGYNEQFF. The CDR3, as DNA: TGTGCCAGCAGAATGACTAGCGGGGGCTACAATGAGCAGTTCTTC. This sequence joins TRBV5-8 and TRBJ2-1, with 12 bases identical to TRBD2. The CDR3 is 15 residues long. The V and J ends lost 5 bases and 3 bases, in that order; junction bases with no gene match: 3. CDR1 is SGHTS and CDR2 is YDEGEE in the germline V gene. The variable domain in full, with the rest retrieved from reference TRBV5-8 and TRBJ2-1, is EAGVTQSPTHLIKTRGQQATLRCSPISGHTSVYWYQQALGLGLQFLLWYDEGEERNRGNFPPRFSGRQFPNYSSELNVNALELEDSALYLCASRMTSGGYNEQFFGPGTRLTVL.

V usage is TRBV21-1 and J usage is TRBJ1-2; TRBD1 was called by the table and not checked on the DNA. TRBV21-1 has pseudogene status. This CDR3 region has 13 residues. The CDR3 region has the DNA TGTGCCAGCAGCAGGACAGTTAACTATGGCTACACCTTC. Its translation: CASSRTVNYGYTF.